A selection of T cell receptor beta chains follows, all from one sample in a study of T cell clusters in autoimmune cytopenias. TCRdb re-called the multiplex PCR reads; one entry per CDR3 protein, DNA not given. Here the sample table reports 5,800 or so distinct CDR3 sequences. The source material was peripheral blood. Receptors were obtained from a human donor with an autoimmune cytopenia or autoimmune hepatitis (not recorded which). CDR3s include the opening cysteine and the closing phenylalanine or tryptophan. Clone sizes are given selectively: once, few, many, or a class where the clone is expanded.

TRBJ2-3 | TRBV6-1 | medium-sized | CASSASGVAGDADTQYF
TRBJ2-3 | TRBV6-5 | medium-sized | CASSYSRLAGTTDTQYF
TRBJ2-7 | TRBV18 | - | CASSPPRGQGRTYEQYF
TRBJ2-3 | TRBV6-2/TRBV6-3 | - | CASSGTASTDTQYF
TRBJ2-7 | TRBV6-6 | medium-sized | CASSYSRGEQYF
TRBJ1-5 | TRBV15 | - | CATSRDRGNHQPQHF
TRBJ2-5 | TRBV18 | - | CASSSTSGLQTWMREETQYF
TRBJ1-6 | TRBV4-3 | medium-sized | CASSQATPGTGSPLHF
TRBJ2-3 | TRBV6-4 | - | CASSDSGGGGTDTQYF
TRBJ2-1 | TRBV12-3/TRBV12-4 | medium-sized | CASSLSGGYSNEQFF
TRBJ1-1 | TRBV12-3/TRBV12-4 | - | CASGGSSGVWNTEAFF
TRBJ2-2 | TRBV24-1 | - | CATSATSFGELFF
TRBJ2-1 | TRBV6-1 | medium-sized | CASSERVEINEQFF
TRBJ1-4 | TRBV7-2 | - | CASSWSTGGNEKLFF
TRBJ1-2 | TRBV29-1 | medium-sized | CSAQGGADGYTF
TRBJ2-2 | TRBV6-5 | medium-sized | CASKGGTTGELFF
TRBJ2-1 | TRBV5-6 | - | CASSSLTGESYNEQFF
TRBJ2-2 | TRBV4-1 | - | CASSPPWVGELFF
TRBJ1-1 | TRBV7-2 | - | CASSLAAGTEAFF
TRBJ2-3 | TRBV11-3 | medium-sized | CASSYTESTDTQYF
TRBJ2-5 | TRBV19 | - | CASSSRQAQETQYF
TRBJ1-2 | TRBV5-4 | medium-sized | CASSLPGDNYGYTF
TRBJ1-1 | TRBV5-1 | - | CASSLWQGNTEAFF
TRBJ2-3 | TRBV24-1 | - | CATSDRGGQRGGTDTQYF
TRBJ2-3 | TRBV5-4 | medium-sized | CASNSGGPFTDTQYF
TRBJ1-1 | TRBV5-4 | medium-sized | CASGDGTVNTEAFF
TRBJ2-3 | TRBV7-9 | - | CASSQQRGGTDTQYF
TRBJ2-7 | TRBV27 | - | CASSRGGGPSYEQYF
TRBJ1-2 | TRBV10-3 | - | CAITPAPDYGYTF
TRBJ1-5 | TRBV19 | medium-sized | CASSSTGGNQPQHF
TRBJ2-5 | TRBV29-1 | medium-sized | CSVAPGTSGETQYF
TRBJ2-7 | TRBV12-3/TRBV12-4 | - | CASSLSLQGYEQYF
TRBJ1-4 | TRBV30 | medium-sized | CAWSTPQSATNEKLFF
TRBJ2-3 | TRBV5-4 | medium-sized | CASSLVLTGADTQYF
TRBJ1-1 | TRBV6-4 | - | CASSDSKGGRTEAFF
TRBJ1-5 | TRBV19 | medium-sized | CASNKQLNQPQHF
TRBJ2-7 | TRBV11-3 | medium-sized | CASSLGSSYEQYF
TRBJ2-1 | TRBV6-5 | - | CASSSKGSFSYNEQFF
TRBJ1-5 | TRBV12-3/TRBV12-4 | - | CASSPGEHSNQPQHF
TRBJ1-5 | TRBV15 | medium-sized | CATSRDGGVWPQHF
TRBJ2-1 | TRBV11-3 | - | CASSLGQSHEQLF
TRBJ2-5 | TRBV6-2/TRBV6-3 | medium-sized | CASSSRLETQYF
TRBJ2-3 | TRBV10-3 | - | CAISGGVDPADTQYF
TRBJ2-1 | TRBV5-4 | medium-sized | CASSWAVGSSNEQFF
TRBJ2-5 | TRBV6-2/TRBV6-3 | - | CASKANAYEQYF
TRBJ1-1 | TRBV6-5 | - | CASSYSGRPFTEAFF
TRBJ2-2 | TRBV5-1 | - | CASSSDSWTGELFF
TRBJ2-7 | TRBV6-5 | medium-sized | CASSPTPSYEQYF
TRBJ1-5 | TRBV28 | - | CASSFKWGSNQPQHF
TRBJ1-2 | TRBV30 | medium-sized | CAWGGQGHRGYTF
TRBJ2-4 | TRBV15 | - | CATSRDRWASGTSGENIQYF
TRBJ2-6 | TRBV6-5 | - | CASRHNRERRSGANVLTF
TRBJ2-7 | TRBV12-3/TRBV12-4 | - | CASSLTWDRDIYEQYF
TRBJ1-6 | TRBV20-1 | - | CSASAGRDSPLHF
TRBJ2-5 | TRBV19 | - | CASSPRERGWGKETQYF
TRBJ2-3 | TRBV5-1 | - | CASSPGQGGTDTQYF
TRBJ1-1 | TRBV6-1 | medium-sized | CASSSRENTEAFF